This is a list of T cell receptor beta chains from one sample in a study of regulatory T cells in long-lasting Graves disease. MiXCR, run by TCRdb on the multiplex PCR reads, gives a single entry per CDR3 protein. The table has around 250,000 distinct CDR3 sequences, 15% to 20% seen once. The same sample was also studied in work on T cells in Graves' hyperthyroidism and ophthalmopathy.

This specimen was peripheral blood mononuclear cells (PBMCs), taken at new diagnosis, from a patient treated with antithyroid drugs. Receptors originate from a young woman with Graves disease. Both conserved end residues are part of each CDR3. The D gene is left open where the match is weak. The size of a clone is reported for some rows only, either as once, few or many, or as a class for expanded clones.

clone_size,d_call,v_call,j_call,cdr3_nt,cdr3_aa
many,.,TRBV5-5,TRBJ1-1,TGTGCCAGCAGCACCCCCGCCGGGGGGAACACTGAAGCTTTCTTT,CASSTPAGGNTEAFF
many,.,TRBV20-1,TRBJ2-7,TGCAGTGCTAGTGAGGACAGAACGAGCGAGCAGTACTTC,CSASEDRTSEQYF
many,.,TRBV9,TRBJ2-7,TGTGCCAGCAGCGTAGAAGCAGAAGCCTACGAGCAGTACTTC,CASSVEAEAYEQYF
few,.,TRBV12-3/TRBV12-4,TRBJ2-5,TGTGCCAGCAGTTTAGCGGGGGGGGCCGAGACCCAGTACTTC,CASSLAGGAETQYF
many,.,TRBV2,TRBJ2-7,TGTGCCAGCAAAAGCTGGGAGCAGTACTTC,CASKSWEQYF
many,.,TRBV9,TRBJ1-6,TGTGCCAGCAGCGTAGAACCGGCAAGCTCCTATAATTCACCCCTCCACTTT,CASSVEPASSYNSPLHF
many,TRBD1,TRBV9,TRBJ2-3,TGTGCCAGCACCCCAGAGGGTACGGGCAGGGGGCGAAATACGCAGTATTTT,CASTPEGTGRGRNTQYF
many,.,TRBV3-1,TRBJ1-5,TGTGCCAGCAGCCAATTAAGTAGCAATCAGCCCCAGCATTTT,CASSQLSSNQPQHF
many,TRBD1,TRBV20-1,TRBJ1-1,TGCAGTGCAACCGGGACAGGGTTGAACACTGAAGCTTTCTTT,CSATGTGLNTEAFF
many,TRBD1,TRBV27,TRBJ1-1,TGTGCCAGCAGTTTATATTGGGACAGGGCCACTGAAGCTTTCTTT,CASSLYWDRATEAFF
.,.,TRBV19,TRBJ1-2,TGTGCCAGTAGTCCCCGGGGAGGGGCACGCTATGGCTACACCTTC,CASSPRGGARYGYTF
many,.,TRBV12-3/TRBV12-4,TRBJ1-3,TGTGCCAGCAGTTCCGCCGGCAGGGGCCTATTCTCTGGAAACACCATATATTTT,CASSSAGRGLFSGNTIYF
many,TRBD1,TRBV20-1,TRBJ2-3,TGCAGTGCTCCCGGGACAGGACTCACAGATACGCAGTATTTT,CSAPGTGLTDTQYF
.,TRBD1,TRBV29-1,TRBJ1-5,TGCAGCGCCGGACAGGGTCCGGATCAGCCCCAGCATTTT,CSAGQGPDQPQHF
.,.,TRBV9,TRBJ1-2,TGTGCCAGCAGCACCCCCCCGTATGGCTACACCTTC,CASSTPPYGYTF
many,TRBD1,TRBV20-1,TRBJ1-2,TGCAGTGCTAGAGAAGGGGGCAAAGCTAACTATGGCTACACCTTC,CSAREGGKANYGYTF
few,.,TRBV7-2,TRBJ1-2,TGTGCCAGCAGCTCCCGACGGATTCGATATGGCTACACCTTC,CASSSRRIRYGYTF
many,TRBD2,TRBV11-2,TRBJ2-3,TGTGCCAGCAGCTTAATAGCGGGGGCCCCAGATACGCAGTATTTT,CASSLIAGAPDTQYF
many,.,TRBV11-2,TRBJ2-1,TGTGCCAGCGAAGGACAGATTTACAACAATGAGCAGTTCTTC,CASEGQIYNNEQFF
many,.,TRBV5-1,TRBJ2-1,TGCGCCAGCAGCTTGAGCGGCAGGGAGGATGAGCAGTTCTTC,CASSLSGREDEQFF
.,.,TRBV20-1,TRBJ2-6,TGCAGTGCTTACACGTCTGGGGCCAGCGTCCTGACTTTC,CSAYTSGASVLTF
.,TRBD1,TRBV5-1,TRBJ1-2,TGCGCCAGCAGCGCGACAGGGGAAAGCTATGGCTACACCTTC,CASSATGESYGYTF
many,.,TRBV11-2,TRBJ2-6,TGTGCCAGCAGCTTCGCTCAGTCCAGCTCTGGGGCCAACGTCCTGACTTTC,CASSFAQSSSGANVLTF
many,TRBD1,TRBV20-1,TRBJ2-2,TGCAGTGCCCGGGGACAGGGGGCAGCCGGGGAGCTGTTTTTT,CSARGQGAAGELFF
many,TRBD2,TRBV14,TRBJ2-1,TGTGCCAGCAGCGTTACTAGCGGGGGGAGCTCCTACAATGAGCAGTTCTTC,CASSVTSGGSSYNEQFF
many,.,TRBV10-3,TRBJ2-2,TGTGCCATCAGTGAGTCGATGGGAGGGGGCAGAGCTGCGACCACCGGGGAGCTGTTTTTT,CAISESMGGGRAATTGELFF
.,.,TRBV6-9,TRBJ2-3,TGTGCCAGCAGTTATGAGGCCAGCACAGATACGCAGTATTTT,CASSYEASTDTQYF
few,.,TRBV5-6,TRBJ1-2,TGTGCCAGCAGCTCCGAGTTTGGGAGGGCTGGCTACACCTTC,CASSSEFGRAGYTF
many,.,TRBV2,TRBJ2-1,TGTGCCAGCAGTGAAACACCCAGCTCCTACAATGAGCAGTTCTTC,CASSETPSSYNEQFF
many,.,TRBV6-1,TRBJ1-5,TGTGCCATAGATCGGGTGGGCAATCAGCCCCAGCATTTT,CAIDRVGNQPQHF
many,.,TRBV2,TRBJ2-1,TGTGCCAGCAATCCCCGGTACAATGAGCAGTTCTTC,CASNPRYNEQFF
many,TRBD1,TRBV12-3/TRBV12-4,TRBJ1-2,TGTGCCAGCAGCCCCAAAACAGGGGCCCTAACCGGCTACACCTTC,CASSPKTGALTGYTF
many,TRBD1,TRBV15,TRBJ2-7,TGTGCCACCAGAGACTTCACCGGGACAGGGGTCCACGAGCAGTACTTC,CATRDFTGTGVHEQYF
many,.,TRBV6-5,TRBJ2-5,TGTGCCAGCAGTTACATAGGAGAGACCCAGTACTTC,CASSYIGETQYF
many,.,TRBV10-2,TRBJ1-2,TGCGCCAGCAGTGAGTTCGGCCGGATAAATGGCTACACCTTC,CASSEFGRINGYTF
many,TRBD1,TRBV10-3,TRBJ2-1,TGTGCCATCAAAGGGGGCCTTAGCTCCTACAATGAGCAGTTCTTC,CAIKGGLSSYNEQFF
.,.,TRBV20-1,TRBJ2-3,TGCAGTGCTAGGACTCGAGCTAGCTCCTTTCTCACAGATACGCAGTATTTT,CSARTRASSFLTDTQYF
.,TRBD2,TRBV6-1,TRBJ2-3,TGTGCCAGCAGCTGGAGCGGGGGAGGAAGCACAGATACGCAGTATTTT,CASSWSGGGSTDTQYF
many,.,TRBV7-9,TRBJ1-3,TGTGCCAGCAGCGGTGAGAGCTCTGGAAACACCATATATTTT,CASSGESSGNTIYF
.,.,TRBV29-1,TRBJ1-2,TGCAGCGTTGAGGGGGCAGGGCGGACCCCTAACTATGGCTACACCTTC,CSVEGAGRTPNYGYTF
many,TRBD1,TRBV5-4,TRBJ1-2,TGTGCCAGCAGCATCCCACAGGGGAGAAAAGATGGCTACACCTTC,CASSIPQGRKDGYTF